This T cell receptor beta chain was retrieved from a study of identical twins. General study results and limits: Low generation-probability sequences were in excess among twin-shared out-of-frame alpha sequences. Among beta out-of-frame sequences, excess sharing between twins appeared weaker. Models underestimated how often monozygotic twins shared out-of-frame TCR alpha.

Trimming stripped 2 bases from V and 3 bases from J, with 10 bases between. CDR3 length equals 14 residues. CDR1 is SGDLS and CDR2 is YYNGEE in the germline V gene. TCRdb processed the 5' RACE reads anew with MiXCR; each CDR3 protein has one entry. The sample lists hundreds of thousands of distinct CDR3 sequences; around a sixth were seen once. For this clonotype: Its matching antigen is unknown.

The sample was also linked to a second study, of T cells expressing NK-cell markers.

This chain joins TRBV9 and TRBJ2-3; D call uncertain. This TCR derives from a woman younger than 30 in good health. The sample comprised PBMCs. The CDR3 protein is CASSVSSYTDTQYF. The CDR3 DNA is TGTGCCAGCAGCGTGAGTTCATATACAGATACGCAGTATTTT. The entire variable domain, with the rest obtained from reference TRBV9 and TRBJ2-3, is as follows: DSGVTQTPKHLITATGQRVTLRCSPRSGDLSVYWYQQSLDQGLQFLIQYYNGEERAKGNILERFSAQQFPDLHSELNLSSLELGDSALYFCASSVSSYTDTQYFGPGTRLTVL.